This TCR beta chain was identified during a study of blood T cell repertoires in COVID-19. On the study more broadly: Samples taken during acute and convalescent COVID-19 were collected in the United States, Italy and Spain. From T cells, B-cell-depleted T cells, or PBMCs came the material, which was cDNA or gDNA.

The CDR3 is 16 residues long. Losses at the gene ends were 3 bases for V and 2 bases for J; bases not matched to a gene: 9. Germline-derived CDR1 and CDR2 are SGHTA and FQGNSA. This clone was counted a few times. As originally analysed: Nucleated cell counts were estimated from reference gene primer amplification. Using immunoSEQ multiplex PCR, the repertoire was profiled, and TCRdb retains in-frame clones only, with some absent. D and trimming were read from the DNA, whereas the V and J calls and clone size are those reported in that table. The sample contains 100,000 to 150,000 clones, about 88% of which appear only once.

The material sequenced was peripheral blood. The V and J genes are TRBV7-2 and TRBJ2-5; 7 nucleotides align to TRBD2. This clonotype originated in a woman of 80 years or more with acute or convalescent COVID-19. CDR3: CASSLDRGRGQETQYF. CDR3 nucleotide sequence: TGTGCCAGCAGCTTGGATAGAGGGAGGGGACAAGAGACCCAGTACTTC. Together with reference TRBV7-2 and TRBJ2-5, the CDR3 gives the full variable domain: GAGVSQSPSNKVTEKGKDVELRCDPISGHTALYWYRQSLGQGLEFLIYFQGNSAPDKSGLPSDRFSAERTGGSVSTLTIQRTQQEDSAVYLCASSLDRGRGQETQYFGPGTRLLVL.